This TCR beta chain stems from a study of T-cell reconstitution after alpha-beta-depleted transplantation in children. Points from the study as a whole: T-cell numbers and diversity, one year after transplant, stemmed largely from T cells that were newly produced. The study reportedly traced alpha-beta T cells about two months after transplant to several hundred expanded graft clones. Where some patients showed high TCRbeta diversity at day 60, it came from recipient T cells and thymic progenitors that had survived.

The V end lost 3 bases, the J end lost 1 base, and 16 bases lay between the germline ends. This CDR3 has 16 residues. Germline CDR1 reads SGHKS; CDR2 reads YYEKEE (reference sequence). This clonotype was seen a handful of times. Its target is not known. Unique molecular identifiers were incorporated during preparation of the TCRbeta library. TCRdb itself ran the PCR reads through MiXCR, one entry per CDR3 protein. The data show 750,000 to 950,000 distinct CDR3 sequences, 15% to 20% seen once. This clonotype was sampled from a male patient between 10 and 17 years old who had a stem cell transplant for acute lymphoblastic leukemia, so the T cells may come from the graft donor. V and J are TRBV5-5 and TRBJ1-2; no reliable D call. This material consisted of PBMCs, mostly from graft donor cells, taken 360 days after TCRalphabeta/CD19-depleted stem cell transplant. CDR3: CASSSPGGGINYGYTF. The CDR3 nucleotides are TGTGCCAGCAGCTCCCCCGGTGGCGGAATTAACTATGGCTACACCTTC.